Listed below are T cell receptor beta chains from one sample, sequenced in a study of blood T cells in healthy people across ages. TCRdb itself ran the 5' RACE reads through MiXCR, one entry per CDR3 protein. Of approximately 350,000 distinct CDR3 sequences in the sample, approximately 52% were seen once. Source material: blood. The origin of the receptors is a man aged 60-69 years in good health. CDR3s include the opening cysteine and the closing phenylalanine or tryptophan. The D gene is left open where the match is weak. Clone size is shown for a subset of rows, as once, few, many or a class of expanded clone.

>few|TRBJ2-5|TRBV5-8|TRBD1
CASSLGTGRQETQYF
TGTGCCAGCAGCTTGGGGACAGGGCGCCAAGAGACCCAGTACTTC
>.|TRBJ2-1|TRBV20-1|TRBD2
CSARGSGRGFEQFF
TGCAGTGCTAGAGGTAGCGGGAGGGGGTTTGAGCAGTTCTTC
>once|TRBJ2-3|TRBV7-2|TRBD1
CASSLRGQLRRSDTQYF
TGTGCCAGCAGCTTGAGGGGACAGCTGAGGAGGTCAGATACGCAGTATTTT
>.|TRBJ2-5|TRBV5-1|TRBD2
CASSSLGGDRETQYF
TGCGCCAGCAGCTCACTCGGGGGGGATCGAGAGACCCAGTACTTC
>few|TRBJ1-6|TRBV3-1|.
CASSPETGPGLHF
TGTGCCAGCAGCCCGGAGACAGGTCCAGGCCTCCACTTT
>.|TRBJ1-1|TRBV21-1|.
CASSKDWGVICTGEIRTEAFF
TGTGCCAGCAGCAAAGATTGGGGGGTTATTTGTACAGGGGAGATTAGGACTGAAGCTTTCTTT
>.|TRBJ2-5|TRBV10-1|.
CASSVRLEETQYF
TGCGCCAGCAGTGTACGGCTGGAAGAGACCCAGTACTTC
>.|TRBJ2-2|TRBV6-1|TRBD2
CATGGRVSTGELFF
TGTGCCACCGGGGGGAGGGTGTCCACCGGGGAGCTGTTTTTT
>few|TRBJ2-7|TRBV7-2|.
CASSQRGTRGSYEQYF
TGTGCCAGCAGCCAACGGGGGACTCGAGGCTCCTACGAGCAGTACTTC
>.|TRBJ2-3|TRBV13|.
CASSALTGRTDTQYF
TGTGCCAGCAGCGCCCTCACAGGGAGGACAGATACGCAGTATTTT
>many|TRBJ2-1|TRBV20-1|.
CSAIFGANEQFF
TGCAGTGCTATATTCGGGGCAAATGAGCAGTTCTTC
>few|TRBJ1-2|TRBV20-1|.
CSGDPVSGYTF
TGCAGTGGCGATCCCGTTTCTGGCTACACCTTC
>few|TRBJ2-3|TRBV29-1|.
CSVGPGTDTQYF
TGCAGCGTTGGTCCGGGCACAGATACGCAGTATTTT
>.|TRBJ2-3|TRBV12-3/TRBV12-4|.
CASSFLSGADTQYF
TGTGCCAGCAGTTTTCTGAGTGGCGCAGATACGCAGTATTTT
>.|TRBJ2-1|TRBV20-1|.
CSARARGQLNEQFF
TGCAGTGCTAGAGCCCGGGGGCAGCTCAATGAGCAGTTCTTC
>few|TRBJ2-5|TRBV6-1|.
CASRVPQVETQYF
TGTGCCAGCAGAGTACCTCAAGTCGAGACCCAGTACTTC
>few|TRBJ2-5|TRBV5-1|TRBD2
CASSLATGTSGGREQYF
TGCGCCAGCAGCTTGGCTACCGGGACTAGCGGGGGACGGGAGCAGTACTTC
>.|TRBJ2-7|TRBV6-2/TRBV6-3|.
CASSYVAVSYEQYF
TGTGCCAGCAGTTACGTAGCCGTTTCCTACGAGCAGTACTTC
>.|TRBJ2-3|TRBV29-1|.
CSPPGATPGTFKGCRDTQYF
TGCAGCCCCCCGGGGGCGACCCCGGGAACCTTCAAAGGTTGCAGAGATACGCAGTATTTT
>.|TRBJ2-5|TRBV20-1|TRBD2
CSAKGTSGEQYF
TGCAGTGCTAAAGGGACTAGCGGGGAGCAGTACTTC
>.|TRBJ1-5|TRBV28|TRBD1
CASSKQGVSNQPQHF
TGTGCCAGCAGTAAACAGGGGGTGAGCAATCAGCCCCAGCATTTT
>few|TRBJ2-7|TRBV7-2|.
CASSLVAGKYEQYF
TGTGCCAGCAGCTTAGTTGCGGGAAAGTACGAGCAGTACTTC
>once|TRBJ2-3|TRBV20-1|TRBD2
CSATPIAGVSDTQYF
TGCAGTGCTACCCCTATAGCGGGAGTTTCAGATACGCAGTATTTT
>.|TRBJ2-3|TRBV18|.
CASSSTGSGGTDTQYF
TGTGCCAGCTCATCCACAGGGTCCGGGGGCACAGATACGCAGTATTTT
>many|TRBJ2-3|TRBV10-3|.
CAITAGSDTQYF
TGTGCCATCACTGCAGGATCAGATACGCAGTATTTT
>.|TRBJ1-1|TRBV7-2|.
CASSLDGGLNTEAFF
TGTGCCAGCAGTTTAGACGGAGGATTGAACACTGAAGCTTTCTTT
>.|TRBJ1-5|TRBV30|TRBD1
CAWNKGGTGRRSNQPQHF
TGTGCCTGGAACAAAGGGGGGACAGGGCGTCGTAGCAATCAGCCCCAGCATTTT
>.|TRBJ2-1|TRBV6-2/TRBV6-3|.
CASTMTSRGGNEQFF
TGTGCCAGCACCATGACTAGCAGGGGTGGAAATGAGCAGTTCTTC
>once|TRBJ2-2|TRBV10-2|TRBD2
CASGGGTSGNVGELFF
TGCGCCAGCGGGGGCGGGACTAGCGGGAACGTCGGGGAGCTGTTTTTT
>.|TRBJ2-5|TRBV25-1|.
CASSAPLVETQYF
TGTGCCAGCAGTGCACCATTGGTAGAGACCCAGTACTTC
>few|TRBJ2-5|TRBV20-1|.
CSARDSRIYQETQYF
TGCAGTGCTAGAGATTCGAGGATTTACCAAGAGACCCAGTACTTC
>.|TRBJ2-5|TRBV20-1|.
CSARDAIRDQETQYF
TGCAGTGCTAGAGATGCAATCCGGGACCAAGAGACCCAGTACTTC
>few|TRBJ2-2|TRBV11-2|.
CASSPTTSNTGELFF
TGTGCCAGCAGCCCGACGACTTCGAACACCGGGGAGCTGTTTTTT
>.|TRBJ2-1|TRBV5-1|TRBD2
CASSLSGTSGNHEQFF
TGCGCCAGCAGCTTGTCCGGGACTAGCGGGAACCATGAGCAGTTCTTC
>.|TRBJ2-5|TRBV11-2|.
CASSLAQGLETQYF
TGTGCCAGCAGCTTAGCCCAGGGCCTAGAGACCCAGTACTTC
>.|TRBJ2-1|TRBV7-2|TRBD2
CASSLAASGFSYNEQFF
TGTGCCAGCAGCTTAGCGGCTAGCGGGTTCTCCTACAATGAGCAGTTCTTC
>.|TRBJ2-4|TRBV27|.
CASATAVRGDIQYF
TGTGCCAGCGCCACTGCGGTGAGGGGAGACATTCAGTACTTC
>few|TRBJ2-1|TRBV20-1|.
CSAIGVVSSYNEQFF
TGCAGTGCTATTGGAGTAGTTAGCTCCTACAATGAGCAGTTCTTC
>.|TRBJ2-3|TRBV11-2|.
CASSRGGRRFSSTDTQYF
TGTGCCAGCAGCCGTGGGGGCAGGCGCTTCTCTAGCACAGATACGCAGTATTTT
>few|TRBJ1-4|TRBV12-3/TRBV12-4|.
CASSLRAVGAATNEKLFF
TGTGCCAGCAGTTTACGGGCAGTTGGGGCAGCAACTAATGAAAAACTGTTTTTT
>many|TRBJ2-7|TRBV7-2|TRBD2
CASSITSGSYEQYF
TGTGCCAGCAGCATCACTAGCGGATCCTACGAGCAGTACTTC
>.|TRBJ2-7|TRBV7-2|.
CASREGNYEQYF
TGTGCCAGCAGAGAGGGGAACTACGAGCAGTACTTC
>.|TRBJ1-5|TRBV29-1|TRBD1
CSVGQGGTQPQHF
TGCAGCGTCGGACAGGGGGGGACTCAGCCCCAGCATTTT
>.|TRBJ2-7|TRBV6-5|TRBD1
CASSYSDRGDYEQYF
TGTGCCAGCAGTTACTCGGACAGGGGCGACTACGAGCAGTACTTC
>few|TRBJ2-7|TRBV10-3|.
CAISVGDPYEQYF
TGTGCCATCAGCGTCGGGGACCCCTACGAGCAGTACTTC
>.|TRBJ2-1|TRBV18|TRBD1
CASSPGTGFDEQFF
TGTGCCAGCTCACCAGGGACAGGGTTCGATGAGCAGTTCTTC
>few|TRBJ2-3|TRBV9|.
CASSPDPATDTQYF
TGTGCCAGCAGCCCGGACCCTGCCACAGATACGCAGTATTTT
>.|TRBJ2-6|TRBV14|TRBD1
CASSPRTGKISGANVLTF
TGTGCCAGCAGCCCTAGGACAGGGAAAATCTCTGGGGCCAACGTCCTGACTTTC
>.|TRBJ2-3|TRBV5-1|TRBD2
CASSLGASGPAPDTQYF
TGCGCCAGCAGCCTGGGGGCTAGCGGGCCTGCCCCAGATACGCAGTATTTT
>.|TRBJ2-3|TRBV27|TRBD2
CASSKLAEQSTDTQYF
TGTGCCAGCAGCAAACTAGCGGAGCAAAGCACAGATACGCAGTATTTT
>few|TRBJ1-1|TRBV7-9|.
CASSPRLQGNTEAFF
TGTGCCAGCAGCCCCCGGTTACAGGGGAACACTGAAGCTTTCTTT
>.|TRBJ2-3|TRBV20-1|TRBD2
CSARDLASGGGSTDTQYF
TGCAGTGCTAGAGATTTGGCTAGCGGGGGGGGTAGCACAGATACGCAGTATTTT